This TCR beta chain came from a study of CXCR3-negative and CXCR3-positive naive CD8 T cells (dated by TCRdb to the late 2010s). In terms of the full investigation: In total, some 140 million TRB reads were obtained, which works out to roughly 1.5 +/- 0.3 million reads per library. Diversity and physicochemical repertoire analyses were performed on around 10 donors pooled from two independent experiments. TRBV-TRBJ cluster analysis included naive subsets from roughly 5 donors and memory cells from 3 donors. Broad study findings and their caveats: Surface CD5, linked to self-reactivity in mice, was comparable between naive subsets; TCR interaction strength was therefore also inferred from TRB CDR3 physicochemical properties. Comparably high repertoire diversity was found in both naive subsets, whereas much lower repertoire diversity was found in memory CD8+ T cells. Similar TRBV-TRBJ usage was shown by naive CXCR3-negative and CXCR3-positive cells from the same donor, whereas distinct patterns were shown by memory cells. Freshly isolated PBMCs were used for most assays because CXCR3 expression went down partially after cryopreservation.

The run used a NextSeq 550. The Human TCR Profiling Kit (MiLaboratory) was used to prepare UMI-labeled 5' RACE TRB cDNA libraries. cDNA synthesis used the entire amount of extracted RNA, and PCR amplification then used the entire amount of cDNA produced. Libraries were prepared in parallel using an identical number of PCR cycles. As for the authors' bioinformatics: MIGEC and MiXCR extracted about 50,000 +/- 10,000 unique UMI-labeled TRB cDNA molecules per library, requiring at least two reads per UMI. On average, around 40,000 +/- 10,000 functional in-frame TRB CDR3 nucleotide clonotypes lacking stop codons were found per library. After downsampling to 5000 UMI-labeled TRB molecules per sample, diversity metrics, including normalized Shannon-Wiener and Chao1, were computed in VDJtools. For the central five CDR3 residues, VDJtools calculated physicochemical properties weighted by clonotype size, namely interaction energy, strength, volume and Kidera factor 4. Reprocessed by TCRdb, the reads give a single entry per CDR3 protein sequence, without DNA. None of the V and J calls come from the authors' own analysis; TCRdb made them. For this sample, the table gives about 28,000 distinct CDR3 sequences. Together, the top ten hold 10% of the sample.

For CDR1 and CDR2, the germline V gene lists SGHTA and FQGNSA. The CDR3 runs 13 amino acids, cysteine and phenylalanine included. Only the protein sequence is given. For every CD8+ T cell subset, approximately 300,000 cells were flow-sorted straight into RLT lysis buffer, and each subset was sorted in triplicate. Peripheral blood mononuclear cells were isolated from buffy coats by standard density gradient centrifugation. Total RNA was extracted from sorted cells with an RNeasy Mini Kit. A word on this clonotype: There is no known antigen for this receptor.

The rearrangement combines TRBV7-2 with TRBJ2-2; TCRdb reports TRBD2, a call that lacks DNA to check it against. The clonotype originates from a human donor in good health. Some clones in this sample may be carry-over from other donors' samples. Material: memory CD8+ T cells from blood. What this sample's cell subset or site label stands for: conventional CD8+ memory T cells (TMEM), sorted as controls. The CDR3 amino acid sequence is: CASSLMRDGELFF.